This T cell receptor beta chain was identified in a study of PD-1 blockade in classical Hodgkin lymphoma. Study results and caveats: The authors excluded patients who started nivolumab under 1 year after ASCT. Complete responders' baseline diversity resembled that of newly diagnosed patients. Baseline TCR diversity was reportedly lower in newly diagnosed patients than in healthy donors. It was reported as lower still in relapsed/refractory patients. CD4+ TCR diversity, unlike CD8+, rose significantly by C4D1.

This table comes from immunoSEQ multiplex PCR, and its TCRdb copy is limited to in-frame clones, with some not included. The sample records about 20,000 clones, around 84% being singletons. Time point noted: cycle 4 day 1 (C4D1), after less than seven weeks of nivolumab. Every patient relapsed after autologous stem cell transplantation, and brentuximab vedotin exposure varied. Through magnetic negative selection, CD8+ T cells were separated from PBMCs that had been thawed. Notes on this clone: Its antigen is not known.

This CDR3 is 18 amino acids long. V was cut by 2 bases and J by 0 bases, with 16 bases left in between. CDR1 and CDR2 from the germline V gene are LGHNA and YNFKEQ. The receptor was derived from a human donor with classical Hodgkin lymphoma. The rearrangement joins TRBV4-2 to TRBJ1-4; D is perhaps TRBD1 (5 bases). The starting material was CD8+ T cells from blood, obtained before the fourth cycle of nivolumab. The chain's CDR3 is CASSQYQGGAATNEKLFF. The CDR3 DNA is TGTGCCAGCAGCCAATATCAGGGTGGAGCTGCAACTAATGAAAAACTGTTTTTT.